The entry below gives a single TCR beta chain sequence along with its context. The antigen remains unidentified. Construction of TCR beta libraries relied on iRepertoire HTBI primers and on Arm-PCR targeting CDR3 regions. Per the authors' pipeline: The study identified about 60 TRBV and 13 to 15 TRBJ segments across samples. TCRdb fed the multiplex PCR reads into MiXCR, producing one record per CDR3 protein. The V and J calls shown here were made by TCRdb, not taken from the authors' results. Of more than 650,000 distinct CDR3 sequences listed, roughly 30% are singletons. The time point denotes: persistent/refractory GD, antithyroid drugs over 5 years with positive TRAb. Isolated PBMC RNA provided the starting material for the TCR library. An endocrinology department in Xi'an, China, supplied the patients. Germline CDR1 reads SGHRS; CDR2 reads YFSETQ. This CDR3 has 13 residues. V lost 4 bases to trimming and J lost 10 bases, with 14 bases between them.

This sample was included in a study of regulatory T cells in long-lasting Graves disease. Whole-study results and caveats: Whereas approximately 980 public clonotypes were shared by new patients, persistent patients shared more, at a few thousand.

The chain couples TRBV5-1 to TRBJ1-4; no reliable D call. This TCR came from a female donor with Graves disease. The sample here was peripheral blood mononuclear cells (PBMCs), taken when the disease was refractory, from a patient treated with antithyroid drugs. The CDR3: CASSTGKGGKLFF. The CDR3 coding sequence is TGCGCCAGCAGCACCGGAAAGGGAGGAAAACTGTTTTTT.